These 20 T cell receptor beta chains originate from one sample sequenced in a study of T cell repertoires in cytomegalovirus infection. No antigen is known for these receptors. One entry per CDR3 protein results from TCRdb running MiXCR on the reads. Here the sample spans some 350,000 distinct CDR3 sequences, about 32% being singletons. The material sequenced was cultured PBMCs, taken from culture after CMV antigen stimulation. These receptors all come from a human donor in good health (CMV status not recorded). Some clones in this sample may be carry-over from other donors' samples.

This clonotype was seen just once. The chain employs TRBV28 and TRBJ2-7; D call uncertain. Trimming pared 3 bases from V and 1 base from J, leaving 13 bases between. The CDR3 is made up of 15 amino acids. CDR1 and CDR2 from the germline V gene are MDHEN and SYDVKM. The CDR3: CASSFGSAKSYEQYF. Here the CDR3 DNA reads TGTGCCAGCAGTTTTGGGTCGGCAAAATCCTACGAGCAGTACTTC.

Ten or more counts support this clonotype. This chain connects TRBV7-2 to TRBJ2-3; unclear D gene. The CDR3 sequence is 14 residues long. Trimming pared 1 base from V and 1 base from J, leaving 6 bases between. Germline loops: CDR1 SGHTA, CDR2 FQGNSA. Written as DNA, the CDR3 is TGTGCCAGCAGCTTAGACTACGGCACAGATACGCAGTATTTT. Translating it yields CASSLDYGTDTQYF.

For the CDR3, the DNA is TGCAGCGTTGAACGCTGGGGACAGGGCTACGAGCAGTACTTC. Encoded protein: CSVERWGQGYEQYF. The chain links TRBV29-1 to TRBJ2-7, with 9 bases identical to TRBD1. V was clipped by 2 bases and J by 3 bases; unmatched bases: 5. Germline-derived CDR1 and CDR2 are SQVTM and ANQGSEA. The CDR3 sequence is 14 residues long.

The chain has TRBV18 and TRBJ1-1; 9 bases are shared with TRBD1. V shed 6 bases, J shed 6 bases, and the junction held 8 bases outside the gene matches. The CDR3 sequence is 14 residues long. Germline-derived CDR1 and CDR2 are KGHSH and LQKENI. Written as DNA, the CDR3 is TGTGCCAGCTCCCGCCCGGACAGGGGCCCTGAAGCTTTCTTT. It specifies CASSRPDRGPEAFF.

This clonotype has more than one count but fewer than ten. V usage is TRBV7-2 and J usage is TRBJ2-2; the match to TRBD2 covers 12 bases. Germline assignment: CDR1 SGHTA and CDR2 FQGNSA. The ends lost 5 bases at V and 0 bases at J; junction bases unmatched: 13. The CDR3 runs 20 residues. For the CDR3, the DNA is TGTGCCAGCAGCCAAATGGGACTAGCGGGCCAGACCACGAACACCGGGGAGCTGTTTTTT. It translates to CASSQMGLAGQTTNTGELFF.

The rearrangement links TRBV7-2 to TRBJ1-5; D is perhaps TRBD1 (6 bases). CDR3 size: 15 residues. The V end was cut by 2 bases, the J end by 7 bases, with 15 bases between. Germline loops: CDR1 SGHTA, CDR2 FQGNSA. For the CDR3, the DNA is TGTGCCAGCAGCTTAACGTATGAACAGGGCCAGCCCCAGCATTTT. Translated: CASSLTYEQGQPQHF.

This clonotype was counted only a few times. The chain recombines TRBV6-1 with TRBJ2-1; the D gene is possibly TRBD2 (5 bases). The CDR3 loop spans 20 amino acids. Germline CDR1 MNHNS, CDR2 SASEGT. Trimming shortened V by 2 bases and J by 8 bases, and 31 bases separated the two germline ends. CDR3 sequence: CASSEIWPVLGSARLDEQFF. CDR3 DNA sequence: TGTGCCAGCAGTGAAATATGGCCCGTTCTAGGGAGCGCTAGGTTGGATGAGCAGTTCTTC.

The chain recombines TRBV7-9 with TRBJ1-1; no firm D call. This CDR3 has 12 residues. The ends were cut back, 2 bases at V and 11 bases at J, with 12 bases in the middle. The germline CDR1 and CDR2 sequences are SEHNR and FQNEAQ (reference sequence). The CDR3 reads CASSLSSGSAFF. The DNA of the CDR3 is TGTGCCAGCAGCTTAAGTTCAGGTAGCGCTTTCTTT. Variable domain in full (rest from reference TRBV7-9 and TRBJ1-1): DTGVSQNPRHKITKRGQNVTFRCDPISEHNRLYWYRQTLGQGPEFLTYFQNEAQLEKSRLLSDRFSAERPKGSFSTLEIQRTEQGDSAMYLCASSLSSGSAFFGQGTRLTVV.

This clonotype has a single count. The chain links TRBV18 to TRBJ2-1; 8 bases are shared with TRBD2. The CDR3 spans 13 residues. CDR1 and CDR2 from the germline V gene are KGHSH and LQKENI. With 3 bases clipped from V and 10 bases from J, the junction kept 5 bases outside the gene matches. The DNA of the CDR3 is TGTGCCAGCTCACCGGGAGCGGGGGCGGAGCAGTTCTTC. This encodes CASSPGAGAEQFF.

The chain links TRBV7-2 to TRBJ1-2, with D unclear. The CDR3 consists of 13 residues. Germline V gene data show CDR1 as SGHTA and CDR2 as FQGNSA. V was trimmed by 10 bases and J by 5 bases, leaving 17 bases between them. CDR3 region: CANHPRDRYGYTF. CDR3 nucleotides: TGTGCCAACCATCCAAGGGATCGGTATGGCTACACCTTC.

This clonotype was counted a few times. The rearrangement uses TRBV7-2 and TRBJ2-7; 7 bases fit TRBD2. The CDR3 runs 16 residues. Germline assignment: CDR1 SGHTA and CDR2 FQGNSA. V trimming: 5 bases; J trimming: 3 bases; junction bases outside the gene matches: 13. The CDR3 loop reads CASSPQGSGIGYEQYV. DNA of the CDR3: TGTGCCAGCAGCCCCCAAGGCAGCGGGATTGGCTACGAGCAGTACGTC.

This chain connects TRBV7-2 to TRBJ2-7, with a tentative D call TRBD1 (5 bases). This CDR3 is built from 13 residues. Germline assignment: CDR1 SGHTA and CDR2 FQGNSA. V was trimmed by 5 bases and J by 3 bases, leaving 11 bases between them. The DNA of the CDR3 is TGTGCCAGCAGCCAGGGCGAACTCTACGAGCAGTACGTC. Protein: CASSQGELYEQYV.

This clonotype was recorded once. V is TRBV7-9 and J is TRBJ2-1, with 14 bases lining up with TRBD2. V dropped 6 bases and J dropped 9; count of bases not matched to a gene: 13. Per germline, CDR1 SEHNR and CDR2 FQNEAQ (reference sequence). This CDR3 is built from 17 residues. CDR3 nucleotides: TGTGCCAGCAGACCTCGTGGGACTAGCGGGGGACCCCCTGAGCAGTTCTTC. This translates into CASRPRGTSGGPPEQFF.

V is TRBV12-3 or TRBV12-4 and J is TRBJ2-6, with a weak D call TRBD1 (5 bases). This CDR3 has 18 residues. V was clipped by 3 bases and J by 0 bases, with 15 bases between them. The CDR3 DNA is TGTGCCAGCAGTTTCATGGGTTCAGGGCTCTCTGGGGCCAACGTCCTGACTTTC. It encodes CASSFMGSGLSGANVLTF.

The chain has TRBV11-1 and TRBJ2-6, with no clear D. The CDR3 loop spans 17 amino acids. CDR1 and CDR2 (germline): SGHAT, FQDESV (reference sequence). V shed 3 bases and J shed 2 bases, with 14 bases lying between them. The CDR3: CASSFGKAPPGANVLTF. The CDR3 DNA is TGTGCCAGCAGCTTCGGCAAAGCCCCTCCTGGGGCCAACGTCCTGACTTTC.

The chain joins TRBV7-2 to TRBJ2-1; 8 bases line up with TRBD2. V lost 1 base, J lost 10 bases, and 9 bases stayed unmatched. The CDR3 is made up of 15 amino acids. Per the germline V gene, CDR1 is SGHTA and CDR2 is FQGNSA. CDR3 protein: CASSLDLAGSREQFF. The CDR3 bases are TGTGCCAGCAGCTTAGACTTAGCGGGATCCCGGGAGCAGTTCTTC.

The chain links TRBV4-2 to TRBJ2-4; 11 bases align to TRBD2. This CDR3 has 18 amino acids. V gave up 0 bases and J gave up 0 bases; unmatched junction bases: 4. CDR1 and CDR2 (germline): LGHNA, YNFKEQ. The CDR3 DNA follows: TGTGCCAGCAGCCAAGAGGGACTAGCGGTACTAGCCAAAAACATTCAGTACTTC. It codes for CASSQEGLAVLAKNIQYF.

The J gene is TRBJ2-5, the V gene TRBV12-3 or TRBV12-4, with D perhaps matching TRBD2 (5 bases). The CDR3 is 14 residues long. V gave up 7 bases and J gave up 2 bases, with 14 bases separating them. The CDR3 is CASTPRTGQETQYF. CDR3 sequence (DNA): TGTGCCAGCACCCCCCGGACGGGACAAGAGACCCAGTACTTC.

This chain connects TRBV20-1 to TRBJ1-4; D uncertain. Germline CDR1 DFQATT, CDR2 SNEGSKA (reference sequence). This CDR3 spans 12 amino acids. Trimming removed 4 bases at V and 4 bases at J, with 7 bases between. The CDR3 nucleotides are TGCAGTGCTAACGATGGTAATGAAAAACTGTTTTTT. Its protein product is CSANDGNEKLFF.

This chain links TRBV2 with TRBJ2-3; D gene uncertain. The ends were cut back, 6 bases at V and 1 base at J, with 11 bases in the middle. Germline-derived CDR1 and CDR2 are SNHLY and FYNNEI. This CDR3 comprises 14 residues. The CDR3 sequence is CASSRGTRTDTQYF. For the CDR3, the DNA is TGTGCCAGCAGCCGAGGCACCCGCACAGATACGCAGTATTTT.